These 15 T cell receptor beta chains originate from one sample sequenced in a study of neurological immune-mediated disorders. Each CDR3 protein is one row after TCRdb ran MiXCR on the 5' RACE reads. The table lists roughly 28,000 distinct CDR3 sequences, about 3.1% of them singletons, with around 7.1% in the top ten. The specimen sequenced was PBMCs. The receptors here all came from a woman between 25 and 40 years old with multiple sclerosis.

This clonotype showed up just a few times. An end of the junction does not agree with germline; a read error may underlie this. The CDR3 nucleotides read TGTGCCAGCAGTCAAATCGGACCTAGCAATCAGCCCCAGAATTTT. Protein product: CASSQIGPSNQPQNF. The chain employs TRBV2 and TRBJ1-5, with no clear D. Germline CDR1 reads SNHLY; CDR2 reads FYNNEI. The CDR3 totals 15 residues.

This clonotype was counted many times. As DNA, the CDR3 is TGCAGTGCTAACCGGGACACCTACGAGCAGTACTTC. Residues: CSANRDTYEQYF. This sequence joins TRBV20-1 and TRBJ2-7; tentatively, D is TRBD1 (6 bases). The CDR3 totals 12 residues. V was shortened by 4 bases and J by 2 bases, with 9 bases between the two germline ends. Germline V gene data show CDR1 as DFQATT and CDR2 as SNEGSKA (reference sequence).

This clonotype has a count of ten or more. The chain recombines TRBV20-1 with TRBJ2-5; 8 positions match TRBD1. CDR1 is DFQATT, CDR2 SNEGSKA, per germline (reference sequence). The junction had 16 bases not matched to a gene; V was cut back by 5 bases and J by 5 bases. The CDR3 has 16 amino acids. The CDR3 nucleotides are TGCAGTGCTGGTGCCCCGGGGCAGGGGGCACCGGAGACCCAGTACTTC. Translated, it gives CSAGAPGQGAPETQYF.

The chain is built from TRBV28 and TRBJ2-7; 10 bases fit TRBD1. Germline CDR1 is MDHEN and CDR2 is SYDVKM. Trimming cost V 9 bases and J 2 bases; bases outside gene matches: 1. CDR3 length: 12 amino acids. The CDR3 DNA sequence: TGTGCCAGTGGACAGGGGGCCTACGAGCAGTACTTC. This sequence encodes CASGQGAYEQYF.

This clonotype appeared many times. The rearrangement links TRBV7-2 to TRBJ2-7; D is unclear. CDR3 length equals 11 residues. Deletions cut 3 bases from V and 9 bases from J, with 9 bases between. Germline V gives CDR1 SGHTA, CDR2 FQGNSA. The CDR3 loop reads CASSFRGRQYF. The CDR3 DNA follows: TGTGCCAGCAGCTTCAGAGGCCGGCAGTACTTC.

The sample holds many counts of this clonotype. The CDR3 region is CASSWTGAGGYTF. The CDR3 bases are TGTGCCAGCAGCTGGACAGGGGCCGGGGGCTACACCTTC. This rearrangement joins TRBV7-9 to TRBJ1-2; 9 bases map to TRBD1. The CDR3 is 13 residues long. The germline gives CDR1 SEHNR, CDR2 FQNEAQ (reference sequence). Unmatched junction bases numbered 5, after V lost 4 bases and J lost 8 bases.

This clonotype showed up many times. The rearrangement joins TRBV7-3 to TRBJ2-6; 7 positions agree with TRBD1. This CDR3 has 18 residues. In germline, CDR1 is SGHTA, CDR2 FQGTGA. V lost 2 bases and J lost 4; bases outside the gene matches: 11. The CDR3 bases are TGTGCCAGCAGCTTATCCCAGATAAAGGGGGCAGGGGCCAACGTCCTGACTTTC. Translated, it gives CASSLSQIKGAGANVLTF.

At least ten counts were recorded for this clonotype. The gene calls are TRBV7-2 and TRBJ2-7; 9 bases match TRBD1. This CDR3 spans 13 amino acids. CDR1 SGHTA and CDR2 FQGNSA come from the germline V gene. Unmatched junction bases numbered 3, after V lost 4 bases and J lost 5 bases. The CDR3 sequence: CASSSGQGNEQYF. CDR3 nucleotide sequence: TGTGCCAGCAGCTCGGGACAGGGAAACGAGCAGTACTTC.

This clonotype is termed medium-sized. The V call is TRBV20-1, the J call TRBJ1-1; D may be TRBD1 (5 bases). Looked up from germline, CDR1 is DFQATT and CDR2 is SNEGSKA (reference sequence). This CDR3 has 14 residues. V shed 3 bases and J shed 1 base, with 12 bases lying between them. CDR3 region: CSASPSGRNTEAFF. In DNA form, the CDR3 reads TGCAGTGCTAGTCCTTCAGGGAGGAACACTGAAGCTTTCTTT.

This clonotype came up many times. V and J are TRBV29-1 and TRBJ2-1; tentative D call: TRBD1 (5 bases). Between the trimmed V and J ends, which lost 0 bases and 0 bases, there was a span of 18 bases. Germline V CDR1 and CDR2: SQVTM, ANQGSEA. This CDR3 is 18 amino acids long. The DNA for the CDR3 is TGCAGCGTTGAAGATCTCTGGGGCAGGCCGAGCTCCTACAATGAGCAGTTCTTC. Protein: CSVEDLWGRPSSYNEQFF.

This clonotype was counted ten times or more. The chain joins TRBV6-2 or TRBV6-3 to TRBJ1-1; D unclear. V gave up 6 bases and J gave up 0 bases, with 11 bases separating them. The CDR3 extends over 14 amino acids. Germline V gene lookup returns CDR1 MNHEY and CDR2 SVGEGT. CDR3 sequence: CASRRNSMNTEAFF. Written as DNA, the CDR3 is TGTGCCAGCAGGCGAAATTCAATGAACACTGAAGCTTTCTTT.

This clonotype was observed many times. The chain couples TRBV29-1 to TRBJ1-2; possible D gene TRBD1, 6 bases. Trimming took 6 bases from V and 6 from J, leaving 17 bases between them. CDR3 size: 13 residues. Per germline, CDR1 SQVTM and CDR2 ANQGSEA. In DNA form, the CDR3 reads TGCAGCGTATTTGACAGGATGGTAAATGGCTACACCTTC. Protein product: CSVFDRMVNGYTF. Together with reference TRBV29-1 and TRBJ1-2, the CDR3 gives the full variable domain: SAVISQKPSRDICQRGTSLTIQCQVDSQVTMMFWYRQQPGQSLTLIATANQGSEATYESGFVIDKFPISRPNLTFSTLTVSNMSPEDSSIYLCSVFDRMVNGYTFGSGTRLTVV.

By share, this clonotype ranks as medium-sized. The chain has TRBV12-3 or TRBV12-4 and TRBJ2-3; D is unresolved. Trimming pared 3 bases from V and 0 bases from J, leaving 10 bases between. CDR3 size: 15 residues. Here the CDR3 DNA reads TGTGCCAGCAGTTTTTGGGGAACTAGCACAGATACGCAGTATTTT. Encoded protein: CASSFWGTSTDTQYF.

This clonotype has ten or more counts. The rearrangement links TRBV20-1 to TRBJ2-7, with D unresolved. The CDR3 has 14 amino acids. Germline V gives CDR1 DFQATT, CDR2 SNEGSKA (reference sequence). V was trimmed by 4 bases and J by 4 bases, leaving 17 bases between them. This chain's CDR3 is CSAMTPKATYEQYF. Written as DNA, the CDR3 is TGCAGTGCTATGACACCGAAGGCCACTTACGAGCAGTACTTC.

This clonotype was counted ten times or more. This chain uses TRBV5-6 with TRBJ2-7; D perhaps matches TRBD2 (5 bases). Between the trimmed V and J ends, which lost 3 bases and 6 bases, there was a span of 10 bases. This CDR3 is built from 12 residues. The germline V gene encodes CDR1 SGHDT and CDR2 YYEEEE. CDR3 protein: CASSSLASEQYF. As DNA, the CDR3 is TGTGCCAGCAGCTCGCTAGCATCCGAGCAGTACTTC.